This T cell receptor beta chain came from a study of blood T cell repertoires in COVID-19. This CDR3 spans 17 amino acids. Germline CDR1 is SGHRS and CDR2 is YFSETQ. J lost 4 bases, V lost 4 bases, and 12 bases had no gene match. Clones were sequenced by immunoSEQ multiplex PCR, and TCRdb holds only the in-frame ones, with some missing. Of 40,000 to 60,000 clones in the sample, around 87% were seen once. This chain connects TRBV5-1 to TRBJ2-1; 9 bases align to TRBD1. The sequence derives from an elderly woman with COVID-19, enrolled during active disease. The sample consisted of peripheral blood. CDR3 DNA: TGCGCCAGCAGCCCGAGAGGACAGGGGTTAGGGTACAATGAGCAGTTCTTC. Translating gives CASSPRGQGLGYNEQFF.